The rows below give T cell receptor beta chains drawn from one sample of a study of PD-L1 blockade in urothelial cancer. TCRdb's table, derived via immunoSEQ multiplex PCR, lists solely in-frame clones and lacks some. The sample lists 58,000 or so clones, approximately 86% occurring once. The material sequenced was PBMCs, taken around atezolizumab (anti-PD-L1) treatment. The receptors here all came from a man aged 50-60 years with urothelial cancer. CDR3s leave out the opening cysteine and the closing phenylalanine or tryptophan.

j_gene | v_gene | CDR3aa
TRBJ2-3 | TRBV7-7 | ASSRVLADTQY
TRBJ2-7 | TRBV2 | ASSEQGTFYEQY
TRBJ1-5 | TRBV6-5 | ASSYRGVNQPQH
TRBJ2-3 | TRBV25-1 | ASSEGAGLDTQY
TRBJ2-5 | TRBV9 | ASSVGVGQETQY
TRBJ1-2 | TRBV5-1 | ASSSTQGYGYT
TRBJ2-1 | TRBV28 | ATRGPGDNEQF
TRBJ2-1 | TRBV30 | AWSVSSGRRGEQF
TRBJ1-2 | TRBV30 | AWSVRVEHGYT
TRBJ2-2 | TRBV5-1 | ASSLTLAGAGELF
TRBJ2-6 | TRBV19 | ASSNPGHPSGANVLT
TRBJ1-6 | TRBV28 | ASSSQQGRNSPLH
TRBJ2-3 | TRBV5-4 | ASSLAGGHSTDTQY
TRBJ1-2 | TRBV28 | ASSLTGQKYGYT
TRBJ1-2 | TRBV5-4 | ASNPRQGPSYGYT
TRBJ1-1 | TRBV30 | AWSRGAFTEAF
TRBJ2-7 | TRBV5-5 | ASSLEGGAAYEQY
TRBJ2-1 | TRBV27 | ASSSRATINNEQF
TRBJ1-6 | TRBV6-6 | ASRTGNGDSPLH
TRBJ2-1 | TRBV7-9 | ASSLDVSSGSLNEQF
TRBJ2-7 | TRBV5-8 | ASSLRTGRPYEQY
TRBJ2-1 | TRBV11-2 | ASSLGLGPLFRGKEQF
TRBJ1-1 | TRBV18 | ASRAGYTEAF
TRBJ2-1 | TRBV10-2 | ASSETLAGLYNEQF
TRBJ2-1 | TRBV11-1 | ASSFINEQF
TRBJ2-1 | TRBV27 | ASSFYQASDEQF
TRBJ1-2 | TRBV27 | ATRGGGRHYGYT
TRBJ2-2 | TRBV9 | ASSIGQGPATTGELF
TRBJ2-2 | TRBV7-9 | ASSLEWQYTGELF
TRBJ1-2 | TRBV19 | ASREDRDYGYT
TRBJ1-3 | TRBV9 | ASSVEPGTGNTIY
TRBJ1-6 | TRBV19 | ASSQRTGARNSPLH
TRBJ1-1 | TRBV18 | ASSPQGADTEAF
TRBJ1-1 | TRBV7-9 | ASSKTGAKGTEAF
TRBJ2-2 | TRBV9 | ASSVGGPGTGELF
TRBJ1-2 | TRBV18 | ASSPGGQNYGYT
TRBJ2-1 | TRBV19 | ASTEDRGPYEQF